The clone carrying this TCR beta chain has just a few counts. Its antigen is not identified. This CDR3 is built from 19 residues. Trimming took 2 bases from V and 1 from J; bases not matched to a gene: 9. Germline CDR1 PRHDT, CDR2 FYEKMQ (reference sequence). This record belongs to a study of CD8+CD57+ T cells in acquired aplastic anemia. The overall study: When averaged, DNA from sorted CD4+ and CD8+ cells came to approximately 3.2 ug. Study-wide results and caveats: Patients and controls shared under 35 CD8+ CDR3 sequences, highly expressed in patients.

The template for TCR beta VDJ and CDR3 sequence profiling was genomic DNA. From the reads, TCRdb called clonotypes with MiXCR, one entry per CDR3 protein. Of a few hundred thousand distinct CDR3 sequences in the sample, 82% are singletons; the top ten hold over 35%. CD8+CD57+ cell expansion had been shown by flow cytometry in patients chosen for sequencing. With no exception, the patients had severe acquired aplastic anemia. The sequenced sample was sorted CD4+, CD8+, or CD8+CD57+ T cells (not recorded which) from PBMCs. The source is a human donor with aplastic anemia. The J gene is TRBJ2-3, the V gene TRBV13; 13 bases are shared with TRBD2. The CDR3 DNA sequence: TGTGCCAGCAGCTTAAGCGGGACTAGCGGGACGGGGGGCACAGATACGCAGTATTTT. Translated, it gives CASSLSGTSGTGGTDTQYF.